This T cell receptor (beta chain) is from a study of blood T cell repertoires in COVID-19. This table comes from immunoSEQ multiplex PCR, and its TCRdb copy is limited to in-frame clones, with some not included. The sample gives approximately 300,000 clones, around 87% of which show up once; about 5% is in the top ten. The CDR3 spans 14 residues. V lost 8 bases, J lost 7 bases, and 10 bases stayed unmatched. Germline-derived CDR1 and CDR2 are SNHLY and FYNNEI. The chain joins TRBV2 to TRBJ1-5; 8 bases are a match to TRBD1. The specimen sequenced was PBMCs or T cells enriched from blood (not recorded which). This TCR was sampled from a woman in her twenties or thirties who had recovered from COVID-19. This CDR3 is CASHVAGGPQPQHF. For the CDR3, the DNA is TGTGCCAGCCACGTAGCAGGGGGCCCACAGCCCCAGCATTTT.